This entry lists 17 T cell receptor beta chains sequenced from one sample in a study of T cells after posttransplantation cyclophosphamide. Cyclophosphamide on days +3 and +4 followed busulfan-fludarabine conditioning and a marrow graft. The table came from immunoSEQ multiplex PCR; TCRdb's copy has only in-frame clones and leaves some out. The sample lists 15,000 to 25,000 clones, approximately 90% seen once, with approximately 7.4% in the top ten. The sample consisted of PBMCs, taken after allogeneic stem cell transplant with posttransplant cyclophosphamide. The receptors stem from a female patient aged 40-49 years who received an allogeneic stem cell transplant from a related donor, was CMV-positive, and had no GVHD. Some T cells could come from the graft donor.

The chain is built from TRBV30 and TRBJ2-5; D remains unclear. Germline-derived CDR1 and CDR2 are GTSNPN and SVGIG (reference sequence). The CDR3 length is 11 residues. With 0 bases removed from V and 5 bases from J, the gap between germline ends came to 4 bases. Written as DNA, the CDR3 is TGTGCCTGGAGTGTATCTGAGACCCAGTACTTC. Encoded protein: CAWSVSETQYF.

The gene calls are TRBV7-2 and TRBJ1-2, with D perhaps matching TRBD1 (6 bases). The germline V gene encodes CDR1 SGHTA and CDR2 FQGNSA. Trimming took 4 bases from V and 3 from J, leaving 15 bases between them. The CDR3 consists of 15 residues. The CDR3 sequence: CASSSRGREHYGYTF. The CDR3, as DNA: TGTGCCAGCAGCTCCAGGGGTCGGGAACACTATGGCTACACCTTC. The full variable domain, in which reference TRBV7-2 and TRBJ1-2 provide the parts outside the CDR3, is GAGVSQSPSNKVTEKGKDVELRCDPISGHTALYWYRQSLGQGLEFLIYFQGNSAPDKSGLPSDRFSAERTGGSVSTLTIQRTQQEDSAVYLCASSSRGREHYGYTFGSGTRLTVV.

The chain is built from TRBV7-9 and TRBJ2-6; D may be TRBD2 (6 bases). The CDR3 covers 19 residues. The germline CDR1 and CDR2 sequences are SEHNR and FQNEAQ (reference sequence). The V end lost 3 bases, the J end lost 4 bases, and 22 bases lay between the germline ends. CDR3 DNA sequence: TGTGCCAGCAGCTTCGGAGAGGGAGGACATCTGGCCGGGGCCAACGTCCTGACTTTC. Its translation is CASSFGEGGHLAGANVLTF.

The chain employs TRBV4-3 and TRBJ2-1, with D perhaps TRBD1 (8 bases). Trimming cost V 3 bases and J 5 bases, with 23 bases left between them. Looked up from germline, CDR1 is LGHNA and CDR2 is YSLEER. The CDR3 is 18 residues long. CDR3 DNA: TGCGCCAGCAGCCATTCCAGGGGGCGGGGGACTACTCACAATGAGCAGTTCTTC. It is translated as CASSHSRGRGTTHNEQFF.

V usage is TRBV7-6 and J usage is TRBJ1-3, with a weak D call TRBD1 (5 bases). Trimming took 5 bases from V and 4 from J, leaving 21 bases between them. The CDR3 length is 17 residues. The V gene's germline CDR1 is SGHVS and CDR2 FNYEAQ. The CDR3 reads CASSQSGGGGRGNTIYF. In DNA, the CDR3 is TGTGCCAGCAGCCAAAGCGGGGGAGGTGGCAGGGGAAACACCATATATTTT.

The CDR3 region is CSVDRGGYNEQFF. CDR3 nucleotides: TGCAGCGTTGATAGGGGCGGATACAATGAGCAGTTCTTC. V usage is TRBV29-1 and J usage is TRBJ2-1; maybe TRBD1 (5 bases). Trimming removed 3 bases from V and 4 bases from J, with 10 bases in between. The CDR3 totals 13 residues. The germline gives CDR1 SQVTM, CDR2 ANQGSEA.

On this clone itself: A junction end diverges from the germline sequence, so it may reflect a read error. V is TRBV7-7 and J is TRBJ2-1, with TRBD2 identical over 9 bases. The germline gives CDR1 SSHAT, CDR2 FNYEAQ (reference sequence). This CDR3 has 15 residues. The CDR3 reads CASSLSWTSANEQFF. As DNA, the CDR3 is TGTGCTAGCAGCTTATCCTGGACTAGCGCGAATGAGCAGTTCTTC.

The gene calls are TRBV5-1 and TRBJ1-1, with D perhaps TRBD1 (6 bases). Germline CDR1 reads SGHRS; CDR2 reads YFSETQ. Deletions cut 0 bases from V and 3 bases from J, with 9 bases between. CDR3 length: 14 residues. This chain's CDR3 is CASSLAGVDTEAFF. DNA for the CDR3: TGCGCCAGCAGCTTGGCAGGGGTCGACACTGAAGCTTTCTTT.

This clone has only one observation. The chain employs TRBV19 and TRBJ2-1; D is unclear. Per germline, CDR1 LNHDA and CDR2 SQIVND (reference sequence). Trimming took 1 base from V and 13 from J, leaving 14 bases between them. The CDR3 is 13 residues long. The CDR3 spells CASSIVERSTQFF. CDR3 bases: TGTGCCAGTAGTATAGTGGAGCGAAGTACCCAGTTCTTC.

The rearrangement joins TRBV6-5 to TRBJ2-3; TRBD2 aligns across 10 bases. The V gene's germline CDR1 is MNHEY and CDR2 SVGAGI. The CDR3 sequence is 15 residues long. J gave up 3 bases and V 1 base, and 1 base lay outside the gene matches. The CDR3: CASSYLAGGTDTQYF. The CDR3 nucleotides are TGTGCCAGCAGTTACTTAGCGGGAGGTACAGATACGCAGTATTTT.

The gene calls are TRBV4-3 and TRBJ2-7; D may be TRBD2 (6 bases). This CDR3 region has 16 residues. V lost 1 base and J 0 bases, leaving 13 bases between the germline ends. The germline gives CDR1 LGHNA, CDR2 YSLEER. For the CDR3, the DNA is TGCGCCAGCAGCCAAGCGGCCGGGACTCACTCCTACGAGCAGTACTTC. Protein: CASSQAAGTHSYEQYF.

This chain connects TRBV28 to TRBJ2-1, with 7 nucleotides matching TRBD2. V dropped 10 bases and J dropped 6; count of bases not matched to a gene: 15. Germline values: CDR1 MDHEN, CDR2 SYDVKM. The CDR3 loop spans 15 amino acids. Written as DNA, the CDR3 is TGTGCCACCAAAGGGGAGGGGCGGCGGCGCAATGAGCAGTTCTTC. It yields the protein CATKGEGRRRNEQFF.

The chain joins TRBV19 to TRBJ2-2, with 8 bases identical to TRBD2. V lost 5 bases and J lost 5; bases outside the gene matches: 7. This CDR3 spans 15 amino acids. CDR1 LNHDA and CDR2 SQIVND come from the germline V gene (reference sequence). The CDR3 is CASSYRERGTGELFF. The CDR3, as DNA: TGTGCCAGTAGTTACCGGGAGCGGGGGACCGGGGAGCTGTTTTTT. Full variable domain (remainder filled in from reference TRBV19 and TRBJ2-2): DGGITQSPKYLFRKEGQNVTLSCEQNLNHDAMYWYRQDPGQGLRLIYYSQIVNDFQKGDIAEGYSVSREKKESFPLTVTSAQKNPTAFYLCASSYRERGTGELFFGEGSRLTVL.

The CDR3, as DNA: TGTGCCAGCAGTTCGGGACAGGGTGACAATGAGCAGTTCTTC. The encoded protein is CASSSGQGDNEQFF. The chain links TRBV28 to TRBJ2-1, with 9 bases identical to TRBD1. V dropped 4 bases and J dropped 5; count of bases not matched to a gene: 3. This CDR3 contains 14 residues. Germline CDR1 and CDR2: MDHEN and SYDVKM.

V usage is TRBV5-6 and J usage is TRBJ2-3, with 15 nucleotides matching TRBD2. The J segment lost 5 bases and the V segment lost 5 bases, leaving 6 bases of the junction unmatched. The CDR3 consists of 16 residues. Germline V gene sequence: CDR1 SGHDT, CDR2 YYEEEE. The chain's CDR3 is CASRTGLAGGRDTQYF. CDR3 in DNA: TGTGCCAGCAGGACGGGACTAGCGGGAGGAAGAGATACGCAGTATTTT.

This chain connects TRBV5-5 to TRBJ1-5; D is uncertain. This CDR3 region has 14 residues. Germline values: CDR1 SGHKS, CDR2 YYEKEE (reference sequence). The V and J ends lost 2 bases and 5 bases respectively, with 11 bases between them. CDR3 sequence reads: CASSLDGSYQPQHF. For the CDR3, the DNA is TGTGCCAGCAGCTTAGATGGGAGCTATCAGCCCCAGCATTTT.

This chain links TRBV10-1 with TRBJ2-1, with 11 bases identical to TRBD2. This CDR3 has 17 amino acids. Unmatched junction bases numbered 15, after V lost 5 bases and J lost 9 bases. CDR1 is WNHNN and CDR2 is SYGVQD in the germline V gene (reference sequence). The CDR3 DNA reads TGCGCCAGCAGTCAAGGGGGGCTAGCGGGAGGACGGGGTGAGCAGTTCTTC. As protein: CASSQGGLAGGRGEQFF.